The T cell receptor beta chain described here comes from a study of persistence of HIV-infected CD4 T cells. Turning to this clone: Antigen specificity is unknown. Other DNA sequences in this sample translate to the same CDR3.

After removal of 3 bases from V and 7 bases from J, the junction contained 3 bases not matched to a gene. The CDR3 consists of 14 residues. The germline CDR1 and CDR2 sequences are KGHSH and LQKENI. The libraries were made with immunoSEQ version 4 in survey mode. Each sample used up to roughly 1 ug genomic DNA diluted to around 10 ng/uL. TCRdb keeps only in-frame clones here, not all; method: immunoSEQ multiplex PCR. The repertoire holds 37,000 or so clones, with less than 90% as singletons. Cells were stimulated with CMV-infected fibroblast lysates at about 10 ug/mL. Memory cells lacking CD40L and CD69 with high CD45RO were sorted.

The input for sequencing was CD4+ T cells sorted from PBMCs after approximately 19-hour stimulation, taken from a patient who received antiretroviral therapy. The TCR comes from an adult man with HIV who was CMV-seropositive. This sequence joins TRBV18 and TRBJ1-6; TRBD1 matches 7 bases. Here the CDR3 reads CASSPDRVNSPLHF. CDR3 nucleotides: TGTGCCAGCTCACCTGACAGGGTGAATTCACCCCTCCACTTT.